Each of the 17 T cell receptor beta chains below was sequenced from the same sample in a study of OX40 agonist ivuxolimab in advanced cancers. Generated by immunoSEQ multiplex PCR, the TCRdb table keeps only in-frame clones and is missing some. In the table there are approximately 100,000 clones, around 80% of which are singletons. Sequences were derived from CD4+ or CD8+ T cells sorted from blood, sampled in a trial of the OX40 agonist ivuxolimab. The receptors stem from an adult with an advanced solid tumor such as melanoma, head and neck, liver or kidney cancer.

J is TRBJ2-3 and V is TRBV7-2; tentative D call: TRBD2 (7 bases). V was shortened by 3 bases and J by 2 bases, with 9 bases between the two germline ends. CDR1 SGHTA and CDR2 FQGNSA come from the germline V gene. This CDR3 contains 14 residues. This CDR3 is CASSFGGATDTQYF. The CDR3 nucleotides read TGTGCCAGCAGCTTTGGGGGGGCCACAGATACGCAGTATTTT.

The chain is built from TRBV9 and TRBJ1-4; D is undetermined. Germline CDR1 reads SGDLS; CDR2 reads YYNGEE. The V and J ends lost 3 bases and 7 bases respectively, with 10 bases between them. This CDR3 region has 13 residues. CDR3 in amino acids: CASSGEGPEKLFF. DNA of the CDR3: TGTGCCAGCAGCGGCGAGGGTCCTGAAAAACTGTTTTTT.

The chain carries TRBV15 and TRBJ1-2, with 7 bases that match TRBD1. The CDR3 has 14 residues. Germline V gene sequence: CDR1 LNHNV, CDR2 YYDKDF (reference sequence). After removal of 8 bases from V and 7 bases from J, the junction contained 13 bases not matched to a gene. The CDR3 DNA reads TGTGCCACCCAGGACAGGAAGATATCGGGTGGCTACACCTTC. Translated, it gives CATQDRKISGGYTF.

Only a few counts were recorded for this clone. J is TRBJ1-2 and V is TRBV6-5; the match to TRBD1 covers 11 bases. Germline loops: CDR1 MNHEY, CDR2 SVGAGI. Germline trimming cut 5 bases from V and 7 bases from J; bases unmatched to any gene: 3. The CDR3 length is 13 residues. CDR3 region: CASSGQGAGGYTF. The CDR3 bases are TGTGCCAGCAGTGGACAGGGGGCAGGTGGCTACACCTTC.

This chain uses TRBV2 with TRBJ2-3, with 11 bases matching TRBD2. J gave up 6 bases and V 4 bases, and 6 bases lay outside the gene matches. The germline gives CDR1 SNHLY, CDR2 FYNNEI. This CDR3 is built from 15 residues. The CDR3 sequence is CASSGLAGPGDTQYF. Written as DNA, the CDR3 is TGTGCCAGCAGTGGACTAGCGGGACCCGGGGATACGCAGTATTTT.

This clone was seen a handful of times. The chain carries TRBV27 and TRBJ2-7, with 7 bases identical to TRBD2. V was pared by 10 bases and J by 2 bases, with 5 bases of the junction left unmatched. The CDR3 consists of 12 residues. In germline, CDR1 is MNHEY, CDR2 SMNVEV (reference sequence). CDR3 residues: CAISSGAYEQYF. CDR3 nucleotides: TGTGCCATCTCGAGCGGGGCCTACGAGCAGTACTTC.

The rearrangement joins TRBV4-2 to TRBJ2-3; D remains ambiguous. Trimming pared 2 bases from V and 3 bases from J, leaving 6 bases between. Per the germline V gene, CDR1 is LGHNA and CDR2 is YNFKEQ. The CDR3 covers 13 residues. The chain's CDR3 is CASSQLGTDTQYF. CDR3 in DNA: TGTGCCAGCAGCCAACTAGGGACAGATACGCAGTATTTT.

The V gene is TRBV19, the J gene TRBJ2-7, with a possible D match to TRBD1 (6 bases). CDR3 length equals 15 residues. The V and J ends lost 1 base and 6 bases respectively, with 16 bases between them. Germline CDR1 LNHDA, CDR2 SQIVND (reference sequence). In DNA form, the CDR3 reads TGTGCCAGTAGTATAGCCGCAGGGGAAGGACTCGAGCAGTACTTC. Encoded protein: CASSIAAGEGLEQYF.

The chain couples TRBV19 to TRBJ1-5, with D possibly matching TRBD1 (6 bases). The CDR3 sequence is 14 residues long. V was shortened by 3 bases and J by 7 bases, with 13 bases between the two germline ends. Germline lookup yields CDR1 LNHDA and CDR2 SQIVND (reference sequence). For the CDR3, the DNA is TGTGCCAGTAGTATTTCGGTCGGGGGCCAGCCCCAGCATTTT. Amino acid sequence: CASSISVGGQPQHF.

The chain carries TRBV5-4 and TRBJ2-5; D not resolved. Gene TRBJ2-7 matches the end of the DNA better, so the J call may be wrong. Germline V CDR1 and CDR2: SGHNT, YYREEE (reference sequence). The CDR3 runs to 15 residues. As DNA, the CDR3 is TGTGCCAGCAGCTTGGGAGCCGGAGAATACTACGAGCAGTACTTC. Protein sequence: CASSLGAGEYYEQYF.

The rearrangement links TRBV7-2 to TRBJ2-7, with D unclear. The CDR3 is made up of 15 amino acids. Germline V gene data show CDR1 as SGHTA and CDR2 as FQGNSA. Trimming removed 5 bases from V and 1 base from J, with 15 bases in between. The CDR3 reads CASSLTPSDSYEQYF. The CDR3 coding sequence is TGTGCCAGCAGCCTAACTCCGTCAGATTCCTACGAGCAGTACTTC.

V usage is TRBV18 and J usage is TRBJ1-2; D is unresolved. Germline V gene lookup returns CDR1 KGHSH and CDR2 LQKENI. This CDR3 spans 12 amino acids. Trimming cost V 6 bases and J 4 bases, with 9 bases left between them. The CDR3 nucleotides read TGTGCCAGCTCGCAACAGAGCTATGGCTACACCTTC. It specifies CASSQQSYGYTF.

This chain uses TRBV9 with TRBJ2-1; 14 bases are shared with TRBD2. V lost 3 bases, J lost 2 bases, and 1 base stayed unmatched. Germline V lookup: CDR1 SGDLS, CDR2 YYNGEE. This CDR3 spans 16 amino acids. The chain's CDR3 is CASSAGLAGAYNEQFF. The CDR3 bases are TGTGCCAGCAGCGCGGGACTAGCGGGAGCCTACAATGAGCAGTTCTTC.

V and J are TRBV19 and TRBJ1-6; 9 positions agree with TRBD1. The CDR3 is 14 amino acids. Germline lookup yields CDR1 LNHDA and CDR2 SQIVND (reference sequence). After removal of 3 bases from V and 9 bases from J, the junction contained 3 bases not matched to a gene. The CDR3: CASSIGTGFSPLHF. In nucleotides, the CDR3 is TGTGCCAGTAGTATCGGGACAGGGTTTTCACCCCTCCACTTT.

This chain uses TRBV5-6 with TRBJ2-2; D unresolved. Trimming pared 2 bases from V and 8 bases from J, leaving 13 bases between. The CDR3 spans 14 residues. The germline V gene encodes CDR1 SGHDT and CDR2 YYEEEE. The CDR3 region has the DNA TGTGCCAGCAGCTTCCAGACCAGTGGGGGGGAGCTGTTTTTT. Its protein product is CASSFQTSGGELFF.

CDR3 sequence (DNA): TGTGCCAGCAGCCTACCGGGACAGGCCAGTGGCTACACCTTC. This gives the protein CASSLPGQASGYTF. V and J are TRBV28 and TRBJ1-2, with 8 bases lining up with TRBD1. Per the germline V gene, CDR1 is MDHEN and CDR2 is SYDVKM. The CDR3 loop spans 14 amino acids. V shed 6 bases and J 7 bases; nucleotides not matched to a gene: 10.

The genes are TRBV27 and TRBJ2-6; tentatively, D is TRBD2 (5 bases). This CDR3 contains 17 residues. The germline V gene encodes CDR1 MNHEY and CDR2 SMNVEV (reference sequence). Trimming shortened V by 2 bases and J by 6 bases, and 17 bases separated the two germline ends. The CDR3 loop is CASSLAFRGGVANVLTF. CDR3 DNA sequence: TGTGCCAGCAGTTTAGCTTTTCGGGGTGGAGTGGCCAACGTCCTGACTTTC.